The 15 T cell receptor beta chains reported below all come from one sample, sequenced in a study of Ad26.COV2.S vaccination and SARS-CoV-2 variants. The treatment is: roughly 19 received Ad26.COV2.S at low or high dose, single or two shots; 5 received placebo; per-sample allocation not given. After the first vaccine or placebo injection, samples were drawn on day 63. Libraries were prepared by immunoSEQ multiplex PCR; TCRdb keeps only in-frame clonotypes and omits some of them. Of roughly 400,000 clones listed, less than 95% are singletons. Specimen: peripheral blood, collected in a trial of Ad26.COV2.S vaccine versus placebo. All receptors come from a person aged 18-65 years who received the Ad26.COV2.S COVID-19 vaccine or a placebo.

The rearrangement joins TRBV7-8 to TRBJ2-5; 9 nucleotides agree with TRBD2. V shed 4 bases and J 0 bases; nucleotides not matched to a gene: 6. The CDR3 consists of 16 residues. Germline-derived CDR1 and CDR2 are SGHVS and FQNEAQ. For the CDR3, the DNA is TGTGCCAGCAGCTCGCTAGCGGGGCCGTACCAAGAGACCCAGTACTTC. Translating gives CASSSLAGPYQETQYF.

This clone was seen once. V usage is TRBV5-1 and J usage is TRBJ2-7; TRBD2 aligns across 15 bases. This CDR3 comprises 18 residues. V lost 4 bases and J lost 8; bases outside the gene matches: 16. CDR1 is SGHRS and CDR2 is YFSETQ in the germline V gene. DNA for the CDR3: TGCGCCAGCAGCCCCAGGACTAGCGGGAGGGCCACGGGTGCCAAGCAGTACTTC. It translates to CASSPRTSGRATGAKQYF.

This clone was seen once. J is TRBJ2-3 and V is TRBV7-3; the match to TRBD2 covers 7 bases. CDR3 length equals 16 residues. V was clipped by 0 bases and J by 3 bases; unmatched bases: 6. From germline, CDR1 is SGHTA and CDR2 FQGTGA. CDR3 bases: TGTGCCAGCAGCTTAACCCCGATGGGAGGGACAGATACGCAGTATTTT. This translates into CASSLTPMGGTDTQYF. The complete variable domain, with remaining parts taken from reference TRBV7-3 and TRBJ2-3, reads GAGVSQTPSNKVTEKGKYVELRCDPISGHTALYWYRQSLGQGPEFLIYFQGTGAADDSGLPNDRFFAVRPEGSVSTLKIQRTERGDSAVYLCASSLTPMGGTDTQYFGPGTRLTVL.

This rearrangement joins TRBV27 to TRBJ2-2; 7 bases map to TRBD1. The germline V gene has CDR1 MNHEY and CDR2 SMNVEV (reference sequence). V lost 3 bases and J lost 5; bases outside the gene matches: 3. This CDR3 contains 14 residues. CDR3 bases: TGTGCCAGCAGTTTCAGGGGGTGGACCGGGGAGCTGTTTTTT. This encodes CASSFRGWTGELFF.

The rearrangement joins TRBV19 to TRBJ2-6; D unclear. CDR3 length: 13 amino acids. V dropped 6 bases and J dropped 1 base, with 4 bases sitting between them. CDR1 is LNHDA, CDR2 SQIVND, per germline (reference sequence). The CDR3 DNA sequence: TGTGCCAGTAGCGTTTCTGGGGCCAACGTCCTGACTTTC. Translating it yields CASSVSGANVLTF. Full variable domain (rest looked up from reference TRBV19 and TRBJ2-6): DGGITQSPKYLFRKEGQNVTLSCEQNLNHDAMYWYRQDPGQGLRLIYYSQIVNDFQKGDIAEGYSVSREKKESFPLTVTSAQKNPTAFYLCASSVSGANVLTFGAGSRLTVL.

The genes are TRBV19 and TRBJ1-2, with D possibly being TRBD1 (5 bases). Between the trimmed V and J ends, which lost 5 bases and 6 bases, there was a span of 13 bases. The CDR3 loop spans 13 amino acids. Per germline, CDR1 LNHDA and CDR2 SQIVND (reference sequence). CDR3 bases: TGTGCCAGTAGTCCGGGGCTCTTCCATGGCTACACCTTC. It is translated as CASSPGLFHGYTF.

The chain combines TRBV19 with TRBJ1-3; 8 bases agree with TRBD1. Germline CDR1 is LNHDA and CDR2 is SQIVND (reference sequence). The CDR3 extends over 18 amino acids. J was trimmed by 0 bases and V by 0 bases; bases with no gene match: 7. The CDR3 DNA follows: TGTGCCAGTAGTATAGATCGCCGACAGGGGAGCTCTGGAAACACCATATATTTT. It is translated as CASSIDRRQGSSGNTIYF. Full variable domain (missing parts from reference TRBV19 and TRBJ1-3): DGGITQSPKYLFRKEGQNVTLSCEQNLNHDAMYWYRQDPGQGLRLIYYSQIVNDFQKGDIAEGYSVSREKKESFPLTVTSAQKNPTAFYLCASSIDRRQGSSGNTIYFGEGSWLTVV.

V gene TRBV27 combines with J gene TRBJ2-7; 8 nucleotides match TRBD1. V lost 5 bases, J lost 5 bases, and 5 bases stayed unmatched. Germline V gene data show CDR1 as MNHEY and CDR2 as SMNVEV (reference sequence). The CDR3 is 13 amino acids. This chain's CDR3 is CASSLGQGDEQYF. In DNA, the CDR3 is TGTGCCAGCAGTCTTGGACAGGGTGACGAGCAGTACTTC.

V is TRBV18 and J is TRBJ1-2; D not resolved. This CDR3 has 16 amino acids. The ends were cut back, 4 bases at V and 6 bases at J, with 21 bases in the middle. CDR1 and CDR2 (germline): KGHSH, LQKENI. CDR3 sequence: CASSQLQVGDSDGYTF. The CDR3 nucleotides read TGTGCCAGCTCACAACTCCAGGTCGGGGATTCGGATGGCTACACCTTC.

The V gene is TRBV4-1, the J gene TRBJ2-5; 9 bases line up with TRBD1. Germline assignment: CDR1 MGHRA and CDR2 YSYEKL. CDR3 size: 17 residues. V lost 3 bases to trimming and J lost 4 bases; unmatched junction nucleotides: 12. The CDR3 DNA follows: TGCGCCAGCAGCCAGGCCGCCGGACAGGGACAGGGAGAGACCCAGTACTTC. Translating gives CASSQAAGQGQGETQYF.

The rearrangement joins TRBV27 to TRBJ2-1; D is possibly TRBD2 (5 bases). The ends were cut back, 6 bases at V and 10 bases at J, with 13 bases in the middle. From germline, CDR1 is MNHEY and CDR2 SMNVEV (reference sequence). This CDR3 has 12 residues. CDR3 sequence reads: CASSKTSNEQFF. CDR3 nucleotides: TGTGCCAGCAGCAAAACTAGTAACGAGCAGTTCTTC.

The CDR3 loop reads CASSFSGGFSYEQYF. The CDR3 DNA sequence: TGCGCCAGCAGCTTTAGCGGGGGTTTTTCCTACGAGCAGTACTTC. The gene calls are TRBV5-1 and TRBJ2-7; 9 bases line up with TRBD2. CDR3 length: 15 residues. Per the germline V gene, CDR1 is SGHRS and CDR2 is YFSETQ. Trimming at V came to 2 bases and at J to 1 base, leaving 4 bases not matched to a gene.

This chain connects TRBV5-6 to TRBJ1-6; no firm D call. Trimming removed 4 bases at V and 7 bases at J, with 9 bases between. The CDR3 has 13 amino acids. CDR1 SGHDT and CDR2 YYEEEE come from the germline V gene. CDR3 amino acids: CASSGVGNSPLHF. The CDR3 nucleotides read TGTGCCAGCAGCGGAGTCGGGAATTCACCCCTCCACTTT.

This clone appeared once. The genes are TRBV29-1 and TRBJ2-3; either TRBD1 or TRBD2 may fit D (7 bases each). The CDR3 is 17 amino acids. Germline CDR1 SQVTM, CDR2 ANQGSEA. Trimming removed 6 bases at V and 3 bases at J, with 25 bases between. The CDR3 coding sequence is TGCAGCGTCCCTGGGAGGGGGCGCCGTCTCGCTACAGATACGCAGTATTTT. This translates into CSVPGRGRRLATDTQYF.

V and J are TRBV9 and TRBJ2-7, with D possibly being TRBD1 (5 bases). Per germline, CDR1 SGDLS and CDR2 YYNGEE. V gave up 4 bases and J gave up 2 bases, with 13 bases separating them. The CDR3 contains 14 residues. The CDR3 region is CASSTLDTPYEQYF. The CDR3, as DNA: TGTGCCAGCAGCACCCTGGACACTCCCTACGAGCAGTACTTC.